Below, 22 T cell receptor beta chains from the same sample are listed, as sequenced in a study of OX40 agonist ivuxolimab in advanced cancers. Libraries were prepared by immunoSEQ multiplex PCR; TCRdb keeps only in-frame clonotypes and omits some of them. The sample lists about 58,000 clones, around 83% seen once, with roughly 1% in the top ten. Sample: CD4+ or CD8+ T cells sorted from blood, taken in a trial of the OX40 agonist ivuxolimab. The receptor set was obtained from an adult with an advanced solid tumor such as melanoma, head and neck, liver or kidney cancer.

V and J are TRBV5-1 and TRBJ2-5; 8 nucleotides align to TRBD2. The J call may be wrong; the DNA end is better matched by TRBJ2-7. CDR3 length equals 15 residues. CDR1 is SGHRS and CDR2 is YFSETQ in the germline V gene. The CDR3 spells CASRAGGGGTYEQYF. CDR3 bases: TGCGCCAGCAGGGCGGGAGGCGGTGGGACCTACGAGCAGTACTTC.

The chain combines TRBV6-1 with TRBJ1-3; D call uncertain. V lost 9 bases and J lost 3, with 12 bases in between. CDR3 length: 13 residues. The V gene's germline CDR1 is MNHNS and CDR2 SASEGT. DNA of the CDR3: TGTGCCAGGCAAGTTGGCGTTGGAAACACCATATATTTT. Translated: CARQVGVGNTIYF.

V is TRBV5-5 and J is TRBJ2-5; D is unclear. CDR1 and CDR2 from the germline V gene are SGHKS and YYEKEE (reference sequence). CDR3 size: 12 residues. V was clipped by 0 bases and J by 4 bases, with 4 bases between them. The CDR3 DNA is TGTGCCAGCAGCTTGGCTGTAGAGACCCAGTACTTC. This encodes CASSLAVETQYF.

The chain recombines TRBV5-1 with TRBJ2-5; perhaps D is TRBD1 or TRBD2 (6 bases each). Germline CDR1 SGHRS, CDR2 YFSETQ. V was clipped by 4 bases and J by 5 bases, with 21 bases between them. The CDR3 length is 16 residues. The CDR3 protein is CASSPLPEGGHETQYF. The CDR3 coding sequence is TGCGCCAGCAGCCCTCTCCCAGAGGGGGGCCACGAGACCCAGTACTTC.

The chain's CDR3 is CASSETGTANEKLFF. CDR3 in DNA: TGCGCCAGCAGCGAAACCGGGACGGCGAATGAAAAACTGTTTTTT. V is TRBV5-1 and J is TRBJ1-4, with D perhaps matching TRBD1 (5 bases). Germline-derived CDR1 and CDR2 are SGHRS and YFSETQ. The CDR3 covers 15 residues. Trimming pared 4 bases from V and 5 bases from J, leaving 15 bases between.

The chain links TRBV28 to TRBJ2-3; 7 bases are a match to TRBD1. The CDR3 covers 15 residues. V gave up 4 bases and J gave up 4 bases; unmatched junction bases: 8. The germline V gene has CDR1 MDHEN and CDR2 SYDVKM. The CDR3: CASSSDRVGSDTQYF. The CDR3 DNA is TGTGCCAGCAGTTCCGACAGGGTTGGGTCAGATACGCAGTATTTT.

The chain links TRBV25-1 to TRBJ1-2; the D gene is possibly TRBD1 (6 bases). This CDR3 region has 12 residues. CDR1 is MGHDK and CDR2 is SYGVNS in the germline V gene. V gave up 6 bases and J gave up 2 bases, with 7 bases separating them. CDR3 sequence reads: CASRGQNYGYTF. CDR3 sequence (DNA): TGTGCCAGCAGGGGACAAAACTATGGCTACACCTTC.

The chain recombines TRBV7-9 with TRBJ1-4; 11 nucleotides line up with TRBD1. The V and J ends lost 5 bases and 2 bases, in that order; junction bases with no gene match: 4. From germline, CDR1 is SEHNR and CDR2 FQNEAQ (reference sequence). The CDR3 consists of 16 residues. The CDR3 sequence: CASSLGQGATNEKLFF. The DNA for the CDR3 is TGTGCCAGCAGCCTTGGACAGGGGGCCACTAATGAAAAACTGTTTTTT.

This clone was picked up one time. The chain has TRBV19 and TRBJ2-1, with 11 bases that match TRBD1. V was pared by 3 bases and J by 3 bases, with 1 base of the junction left unmatched. The CDR3 sequence is 15 residues long. The germline gives CDR1 LNHDA, CDR2 SQIVND (reference sequence). The CDR3 loop is CASSMDRGLYNEQFF. The DNA for the CDR3 is TGTGCCAGTAGTATGGACAGGGGGCTCTACAATGAGCAGTTCTTC.

The count of this clone is one. The V gene is TRBV6-1, the J gene TRBJ1-2, with 7 positions matching TRBD1. Germline V gene sequence: CDR1 MNHNS, CDR2 SASEGT. The CDR3 covers 15 residues. Unmatched junction bases numbered 7, after V lost 4 bases and J lost 2 bases. Here the CDR3 reads CASSVNRGANYGYTF. CDR3 sequence (DNA): TGTGCCAGCAGTGTGAACAGGGGTGCGAACTATGGCTACACCTTC.

Remarks on this clone: One end of the junction is discordant with germline, which a read error may explain. The J gene is TRBJ2-2, the V gene TRBV10-2, with D tentatively TRBD2 (5 bases). The V gene's germline CDR1 is WSHSY and CDR2 SAAADI. This CDR3 is 12 amino acids long. This CDR3 is CASSVSIGKLFF. The CDR3 region has the DNA TGCGCCAGCAGTGTTAGCATCGGGAAGCTGTTTTTT.

The chain employs TRBV27 and TRBJ1-1; 8 bases fit TRBD1. Germline CDR1 and CDR2: MNHEY and SMNVEV (reference sequence). After removal of 6 bases from V and 5 bases from J, the junction contained 11 bases not matched to a gene. The CDR3 covers 15 residues. CDR3 region: CASRKIQGGETEAFF. CDR3 bases: TGTGCCAGCAGGAAAATACAGGGGGGTGAAACTGAAGCTTTCTTT.

This chain joins TRBV9 and TRBJ1-2; 10 bases fit TRBD1. CDR1 and CDR2 (germline): SGDLS, YYNGEE. The CDR3 runs to 18 residues. The trim removed 3 bases at V and 6 bases at J, leaving 17 bases unmatched. The CDR3 here is CASSGSQGQGWRADGYTF. The CDR3 coding sequence is TGTGCCAGCAGCGGTTCGCAGGGACAGGGGTGGCGTGCAGATGGCTACACCTTC.

Only one count was recorded for this clone. V is TRBV12-5 and J is TRBJ1-1; D gene unclear. Germline lookup yields CDR1 LGHNT and CDR2 FRNRAP. The CDR3 runs 14 residues. V lost 2 bases and J 4 bases, leaving 11 bases between the germline ends. CDR3 DNA: TGTGCTAGTGGTTTGAGTGGTGCAGCCACTGAAGCTTTCTTT. This translates into CASGLSGAATEAFF.

V and J are TRBV6-5 and TRBJ1-2; no reliable D call. Germline V CDR1 and CDR2: MNHEY, SVGAGI. V lost 7 bases and J lost 4, with 13 bases in between. The CDR3 length is 13 residues. The chain's CDR3 is CASTSWGSYGYTF. The CDR3, as DNA: TGTGCCAGCACTTCTTGGGGTTCCTATGGCTACACCTTC.

The chain links TRBV5-1 to TRBJ1-6; weak D call: TRBD1 (5 bases). The CDR3 runs to 14 residues. From germline, CDR1 is SGHRS and CDR2 YFSETQ. With 3 bases removed from V and 8 bases from J, the gap between germline ends came to 12 bases. The chain's CDR3 is CASSYGTVDSPLHF. CDR3 bases: TGCGCCAGCAGCTATGGGACGGTGGATTCACCCCTCCACTTT.

This clone has only one observation. This sequence joins TRBV19 and TRBJ2-3; D remains ambiguous. CDR1 is LNHDA, CDR2 SQIVND, per germline (reference sequence). The CDR3 sequence is 11 residues long. Trimming shortened V by 3 bases and J by 7 bases, and 5 bases separated the two germline ends. CDR3 protein: CASSMSNTQYF. The CDR3 DNA follows: TGTGCCAGTAGTATGTCCAATACGCAGTATTTT.

The table lists this clone with a few counts. The CDR3 nucleotides are TGTGCCAGCAGCGTGGGCAAGAACACTGAAGCTTTCTTT. Its protein product is CASSVGKNTEAFF. The chain uses TRBV4-2 and TRBJ1-1; D unresolved. CDR1 LGHNA and CDR2 YNFKEQ come from the germline V gene. The V end was cut by 5 bases, the J end by 1 base, with 8 bases between. The CDR3 length is 13 residues.

This clone was counted once. V usage is TRBV18 and J usage is TRBJ1-1; unclear D gene. The CDR3 consists of 15 residues. Trimming removed 5 bases from V and 0 bases from J, with 13 bases in between. Germline V gene data show CDR1 as KGHSH and CDR2 as LQKENI. The CDR3 region has the DNA TGTGCCAGCTCAGCCAGCTCTGACTTGAACACTGAAGCTTTCTTT. It is translated as CASSASSDLNTEAFF.

The V call is TRBV18, the J call TRBJ1-6; D gene uncertain. Germline lookup yields CDR1 KGHSH and CDR2 LQKENI. V gave up 6 bases and J gave up 5 bases, with 11 bases separating them. This CDR3 contains 14 residues. CDR3 residues: CASSGSGNNSPLHF. As DNA, the CDR3 is TGTGCCAGCTCGGGGAGTGGAAATAATTCACCCCTCCACTTT.

The rearrangement joins TRBV30 to TRBJ1-4; possible D gene TRBD1, 5 bases. There are 15 residues in the CDR3. V lost 0 bases and J lost 5, with 13 bases in between. Germline CDR1 reads GTSNPN; CDR2 reads SVGIG (reference sequence). This chain's CDR3 is CAWSVQVTQNEKLFF. CDR3 nucleotides: TGTGCCTGGAGTGTACAGGTTACCCAGAATGAAAAACTGTTTTTT.

V and J are TRBV4-1 and TRBJ2-7, with 11 bases lining up with TRBD2. From germline, CDR1 is MGHRA and CDR2 YSYEKL. CDR3 length: 17 amino acids. The V gene end was trimmed by 1 base and the J gene end by 0 bases; junction bases not matched to a gene: 5. CDR3 nucleotide sequence: TGCGCCAGCAGCCAAGGACTAGCGGGGATACTCTCCTACGAGCAGTACTTC. This encodes CASSQGLAGILSYEQYF.